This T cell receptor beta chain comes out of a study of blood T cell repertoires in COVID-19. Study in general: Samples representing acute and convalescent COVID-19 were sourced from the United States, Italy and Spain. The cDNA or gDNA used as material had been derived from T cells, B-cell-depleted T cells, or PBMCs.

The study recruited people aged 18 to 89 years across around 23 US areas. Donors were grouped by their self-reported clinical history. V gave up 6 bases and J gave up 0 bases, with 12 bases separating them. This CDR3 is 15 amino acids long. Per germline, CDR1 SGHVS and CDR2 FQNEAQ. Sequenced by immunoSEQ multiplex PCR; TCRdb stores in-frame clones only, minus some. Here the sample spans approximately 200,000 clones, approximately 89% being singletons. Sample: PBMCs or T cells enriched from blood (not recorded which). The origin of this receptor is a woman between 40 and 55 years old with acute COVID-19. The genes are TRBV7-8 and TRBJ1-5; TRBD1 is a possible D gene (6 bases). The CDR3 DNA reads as TGTGCCAGCAGTCAGGACAGTTATAGCAATCAGCCCCAGCATTTT. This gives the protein CASSQDSYSNQPQHF.